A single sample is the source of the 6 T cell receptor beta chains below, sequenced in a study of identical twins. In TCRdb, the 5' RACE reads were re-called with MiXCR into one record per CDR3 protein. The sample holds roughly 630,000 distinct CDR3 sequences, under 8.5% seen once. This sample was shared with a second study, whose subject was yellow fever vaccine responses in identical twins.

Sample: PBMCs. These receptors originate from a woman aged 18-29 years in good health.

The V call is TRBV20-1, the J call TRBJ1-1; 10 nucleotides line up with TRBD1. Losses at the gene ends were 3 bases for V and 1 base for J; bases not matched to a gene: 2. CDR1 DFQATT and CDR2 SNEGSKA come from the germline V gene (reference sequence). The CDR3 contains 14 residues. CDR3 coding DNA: TGCAGTGCTAGGGGACAGGGGACGAACACTGAAGCTTTCTTT. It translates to CSARGQGTNTEAFF.

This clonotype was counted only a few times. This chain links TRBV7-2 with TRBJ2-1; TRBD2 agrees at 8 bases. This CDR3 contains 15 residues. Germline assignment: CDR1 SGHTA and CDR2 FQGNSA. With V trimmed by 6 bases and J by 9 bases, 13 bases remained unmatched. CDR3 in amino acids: CASRPPGLGTVEQFF. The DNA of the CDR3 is TGTGCCAGCAGACCGCCGGGACTAGGAACAGTTGAGCAGTTCTTC.

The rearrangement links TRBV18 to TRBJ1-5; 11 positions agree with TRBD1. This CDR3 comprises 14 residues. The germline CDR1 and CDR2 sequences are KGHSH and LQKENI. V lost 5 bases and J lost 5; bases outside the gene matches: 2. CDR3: CASSGQGADQPQHF. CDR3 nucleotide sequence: TGTGCCAGCTCAGGACAGGGGGCGGATCAGCCCCAGCATTTT.

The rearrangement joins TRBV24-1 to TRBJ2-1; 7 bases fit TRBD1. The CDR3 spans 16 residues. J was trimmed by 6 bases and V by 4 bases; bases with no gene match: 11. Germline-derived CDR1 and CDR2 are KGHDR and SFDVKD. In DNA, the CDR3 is TGTGCCACCAGTGACCGCACAGGGGAATGGGGCAATGAGCAGTTCTTC. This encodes CATSDRTGEWGNEQFF.

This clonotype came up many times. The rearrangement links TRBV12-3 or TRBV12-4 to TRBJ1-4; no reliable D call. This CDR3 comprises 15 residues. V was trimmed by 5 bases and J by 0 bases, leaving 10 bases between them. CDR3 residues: CASSPYTSTNEKLFF. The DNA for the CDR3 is TGTGCCAGCAGTCCTTACACGTCAACTAATGAAAAACTGTTTTTT.

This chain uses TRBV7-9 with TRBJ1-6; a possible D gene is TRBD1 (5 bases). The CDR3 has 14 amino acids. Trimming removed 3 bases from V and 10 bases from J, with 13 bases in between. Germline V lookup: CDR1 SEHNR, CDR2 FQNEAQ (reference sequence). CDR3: CASSFTGAGSPLHF. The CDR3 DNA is TGTGCCAGCAGCTTCACAGGCGCCGGGTCACCCCTCCACTTT.